Below are 22 T cell receptor beta chains sequenced from a single sample in a study of shared clonotypes between healthy human individuals. Repertoires were generated with immunoSEQ multiplex PCR, while TCRdb's copy carries only in-frame clones and drops some. The repertoire has roughly 2.6 million clones, approximately 90% of them found once; the top ten carry roughly 0.15%. Source material: naive CD4+ T cells sorted from blood. Indicated subset: CD45RA+ positively selected. The receptors were sampled from a man aged 18 to 30 in good health.

The chain combines TRBV6-5 with TRBJ2-5; D is unclear. Germline CDR1 is MNHEY and CDR2 is SVGAGI. The CDR3 is 15 residues long. Between the trimmed V and J ends, which lost 4 bases and 5 bases, there was a span of 17 bases. The CDR3 region has the DNA TGTGCCAGCAGTTCCCGGGCCTCCCCCGGGGAGACCCAGTACTTC. Encoded protein: CASSSRASPGETQYF.

The chain uses TRBV28 and TRBJ2-7, with unresolved D. Between the trimmed V and J ends, which lost 7 bases and 5 bases, there was a span of 15 bases. Germline V gene sequence: CDR1 MDHEN, CDR2 SYDVKM. The CDR3 sequence is 13 residues long. CDR3 amino acids: CASTPPYVDEQYF. The CDR3 nucleotides read TGTGCCAGCACCCCACCGTACGTCGACGAGCAGTACTTC.

The genes are TRBV4-1 and TRBJ1-3; TRBD1 might be the D (6 bases). Germline V lookup: CDR1 MGHRA, CDR2 YSYEKL. The CDR3 runs to 15 residues. Trimming left V 6 bases short and J 0 bases short, with 12 bases between. As DNA, the CDR3 is TGCGCCAGCAGAAGGGTAGGGGGCTCTGGAAACACCATATATTTT. Encoded protein: CASRRVGGSGNTIYF.

The chain couples TRBV4-3 to TRBJ1-2, with D uncertain. The CDR3 covers 14 residues. Trimming pared 0 bases from V and 5 bases from J, leaving 10 bases between. Germline V gene lookup returns CDR1 LGHNA and CDR2 YSLEER. CDR3 sequence reads: CASSQEKFRYGYTF. The DNA for the CDR3 is TGCGCCAGCAGCCAAGAGAAGTTTCGGTATGGCTACACCTTC.

The chain has TRBV18 and TRBJ1-4; a possible D gene is TRBD1 (6 bases). Trimming cost V 2 bases and J 3 bases, with 13 bases left between them. The CDR3 totals 16 residues. The germline V gene encodes CDR1 KGHSH and CDR2 LQKENI. CDR3 nucleotides: TGTGCCAGCTCACCAATAACAGGGCTTTCTAATGAAAAACTGTTTTTT. Translating it yields CASSPITGLSNEKLFF. The full variable domain, completed using reference TRBV18 and TRBJ1-4, is NAGVMQNPRHLVRRRGQEARLRCSPMKGHSHVYWYRQLPEEGLKFMVYLQKENIIDESGMPKERFSAEFPKEGPSILRIQQVVRGDSAAYFCASSPITGLSNEKLFFGSGTQLSVL.

Ten or more counts support this clone. The chain combines TRBV6-6 with TRBJ2-1; a weak D match, TRBD2 (5 bases). The V and J ends lost 7 bases and 0 bases respectively, with 7 bases between them. This CDR3 contains 13 residues. The germline V gene has CDR1 MNHNY and CDR2 SVGAGI (reference sequence). The CDR3 loop is CASTRDSYNEQFF. Here the CDR3 DNA reads TGTGCCAGCACCCGGGACTCCTACAATGAGCAGTTCTTC.

This rearrangement joins TRBV25-1 to TRBJ2-2; D could derive from TRBD1 or TRBD2 (6 bases each). Between the trimmed V and J ends, which lost 4 bases and 6 bases, there was a span of 15 bases. This CDR3 has 15 residues. Per the germline V gene, CDR1 is MGHDK and CDR2 is SYGVNS. The DNA of the CDR3 is TGTGCCAGCAGTGGGGACAACGCGGGATCCGGGGAGCTGTTTTTT. This gives the protein CASSGDNAGSGELFF.

With respect to this clone: This specimen includes other DNA sequences encoding the same CDR3. V gene TRBV18 combines with J gene TRBJ1-2, with TRBD1 as a possible D gene (5 bases). Germline CDR1 KGHSH, CDR2 LQKENI. This CDR3 region has 16 residues. Trimming removed 1 base from V and 2 bases from J, with 14 bases in between. CDR3 sequence reads: CASSPRLTELNYGYTF. CDR3 DNA sequence: TGTGCCAGCTCACCACGATTGACAGAACTCAACTATGGCTACACCTTC.

Remarks on this clone: The sample carries other DNA sequences with the same CDR3. The chain uses TRBV7-9 and TRBJ1-1; D ambiguous. This CDR3 region has 13 residues. The V gene lost 5 bases and the J gene lost 0 bases, with 7 bases spanning the gap. The germline CDR1 and CDR2 sequences are SEHNR and FQNEAQ (reference sequence). CDR3 bases: TGTGCCAGCAGCCCCCCTATGAACACTGAAGCTTTCTTT. Translating gives CASSPPMNTEAFF. The whole variable domain, remainder taken from reference TRBV7-9 and TRBJ1-1, is DTGVSQNPRHKITKRGQNVTFRCDPISEHNRLYWYRQTLGQGPEFLTYFQNEAQLEKSRLLSDRFSAERPKGSFSTLEIQRTEQGDSAMYLCASSPPMNTEAFFGQGTRLTVV.

The V gene is TRBV6-4, the J gene TRBJ2-2; D remains unclear. Germline V lookup: CDR1 MRHNA, CDR2 SNTAGT. The CDR3 is made up of 14 amino acids. The V end was cut by 8 bases, the J end by 1 base, with 11 bases between. The CDR3 DNA reads as TGTGCCAGCCGAAGGCGAGGGAACACCGGGGAGCTGTTTTTT. Translated, it gives CASRRRGNTGELFF.

This clone was detected only once. The chain couples TRBV5-8 to TRBJ2-7; 10 bases match TRBD1. Trimming at V came to 4 bases and at J to 4 bases, leaving 8 bases not matched to a gene. The germline V gene encodes CDR1 SGHTS and CDR2 YDEGEE. The CDR3 runs to 15 residues. This CDR3 is CASSTAGTGVYEQYF. DNA of the CDR3: TGTGCCAGCAGCACGGCGGGGACAGGGGTATACGAGCAGTACTTC.

The V and J genes are TRBV10-3 and TRBJ2-5, with TRBD2 identical over 9 bases. CDR1 is ENHRY and CDR2 is SYGVKD in the germline V gene. CDR3 length: 16 amino acids. The trim removed 5 bases at V and 1 base at J, leaving 8 bases unmatched. CDR3 sequence reads: CAISRLAGNTQETQYF. The CDR3 nucleotides read TGTGCCATCAGTCGCCTAGCGGGGAATACCCAAGAGACCCAGTACTTC.

This clone appeared once. V and J are TRBV28 and TRBJ1-5; 8 bases agree with TRBD1. The trim removed 2 bases at V and 2 bases at J, leaving 5 bases unmatched. Germline-derived CDR1 and CDR2 are MDHEN and SYDVKM. This CDR3 contains 16 residues. The chain's CDR3 is CASSLKLGQGNQPQHF. The CDR3 nucleotides read TGTGCCAGCAGTTTAAAACTGGGACAGGGCAATCAGCCCCAGCATTTT.

The chain employs TRBV5-1 and TRBJ2-7; D perhaps matches TRBD1 (6 bases). The germline V gene has CDR1 SGHRS and CDR2 YFSETQ. The length of the CDR3 is 15 residues. V was cut by 0 bases and J by 3 bases, with 13 bases left in between. The CDR3 DNA sequence: TGCGCCAGCAGCTTGGCTTCGGACAGAATCTACGAGCAGTACTTC. Residues: CASSLASDRIYEQYF.

On this clone: This same CDR3 is encoded by further DNA sequences in the sample. J is TRBJ1-3 and V is TRBV5-1; the D is unclear. V was shortened by 0 bases and J by 0 bases, with 10 bases between the two germline ends. The CDR3 length is 16 residues. The germline CDR1 and CDR2 sequences are SGHRS and YFSETQ. This CDR3 reads CASSLEGSSSGNTIYF. The CDR3 DNA reads as TGCGCCAGCAGCTTGGAAGGGTCGAGCTCTGGAAACACCATATATTTT.

This sequence joins TRBV6-1 and TRBJ1-6, with a possible D match to TRBD1 (6 bases). V lost 4 bases and J 3 bases, leaving 19 bases between the germline ends. The CDR3 contains 18 residues. Germline values: CDR1 MNHNS, CDR2 SASEGT. CDR3: CASSADRTVPLYNSPLHF. In DNA, the CDR3 is TGTGCCAGCAGTGCAGACCGGACAGTACCTCTCTATAATTCACCCCTCCACTTT.

The rearrangement uses TRBV6-1 and TRBJ1-4; possibly TRBD1 for D (6 bases). The CDR3 length is 15 residues. V lost 0 bases, J lost 4 bases, and 9 bases lay in between. Germline lookup yields CDR1 MNHNS and CDR2 SASEGT. The CDR3 DNA is TGTGCCAGCAGTGAAGCCGGAGGGGGTAATGAAAAACTGTTTTTT. Translation gives CASSEAGGGNEKLFF.

The chain couples TRBV4-1 to TRBJ1-2; tentatively, D is TRBD1 (5 bases). The germline CDR1 and CDR2 sequences are MGHRA and YSYEKL. V lost 0 bases to trimming and J lost 3 bases, with 11 bases between them. This CDR3 is built from 15 residues. The CDR3 DNA follows: TGCGCCAGCAGCCAAGATGAGGGCAGGGACTATGGCTACACCTTC. The encoded protein is CASSQDEGRDYGYTF.

The chain carries TRBV5-3 and TRBJ2-7, with D maybe TRBD2 (7 bases). TRBV5-3 is noted as an ORF with a role that remains uncertain. There are 19 residues in the CDR3. Trimming took off 4 bases at V and 2 bases at J, with 28 bases between the two ends. CDR3 DNA: TGTGCCAGAAGCCGGTCAGGGGCCACGACTCTAGCGGAGGCCTACGAGCAGTACTTC. Encoded protein: CARSRSGATTLAEAYEQYF.

The gene calls are TRBV16 and TRBJ2-7; 8 bases line up with TRBD1. CDR1 is KGHSY, CDR2 FQNENV, per germline. The trim removed 2 bases at V and 3 bases at J, leaving 9 bases unmatched. The CDR3 extends over 16 amino acids. DNA for the CDR3: TGTGCCAGCAGCCAACCCCCCGGGACAGGCATCTACGAGCAGTACTTC. It specifies CASSQPPGTGIYEQYF.

A word on this clone: Other DNA variants within this sample encode the same CDR3. CDR3 nucleotides: TGCGCCAGCAGCTTGGGACAGGTAGGCTACGAGCAGTACTTC. Protein: CASSLGQVGYEQYF. The chain is built from TRBV5-1 and TRBJ2-7, with D possibly matching TRBD1 (6 bases). The V end was cut by 0 bases, the J end by 3 bases, with 10 bases between. The CDR3 runs 14 residues. Looked up from germline, CDR1 is SGHRS and CDR2 is YFSETQ.

V and J are TRBV5-6 and TRBJ1-6; the match to TRBD1 covers 8 bases. Losses at the gene ends were 0 bases for V and 3 bases for J; bases not matched to a gene: 5. CDR1 SGHDT and CDR2 YYEEEE come from the germline V gene. CDR3 length equals 17 residues. The CDR3 coding sequence is TGTGCCAGCAGCTTGGGACAGGGGCCTATCTATAATTCACCCCTCCACTTT. Encoded protein: CASSLGQGPIYNSPLHF.